The source of this T cell receptor (beta chain) is a study of shared clonotypes between healthy human individuals. DNA at about 210 ng, 25,000 to 35,000 T cell genomes, went into sorted-subset replicate PCRs. Data came from immunoSEQ multiplex PCR; TCRdb stores just in-frame clones and leaves some out. The data show around 700,000 clones, with 92% seen just once and 24% held by the top ten. This CDR3 comprises 14 residues. The ends were cut back, 0 bases at V and 0 bases at J, with 5 bases in the middle. Germline lookup yields CDR1 SGDLS and CDR2 YYNGEE. Terminally differentiated effector memory CD45RA+ cells were left out of the naive CD8 fraction, which was CD45RO-negative and positively selected for CCR7. About this clone: Other DNA sequences in the sample encode the same CDR3.

The rearrangement uses TRBV9 and TRBJ2-3, with D uncertain. The sequence came from a young man in good health. Sequencing used naive CD8+ T cells sorted from blood. CDR3 in amino acids: CASSVGDSTDTQYF. DNA of the CDR3: TGTGCCAGCAGCGTAGGTGATAGCACAGATACGCAGTATTTT.